These T cell receptor beta chains were read from a single sample in a study of lymphopenia after photon versus proton radiotherapy. Sequenced by immunoSEQ multiplex PCR; TCRdb stores in-frame clones only, minus some. The sample consists of approximately 23,000 clones, roughly 91% of them appearing once. The starting material was peripheral blood, obtained from a patient treated with proton-based radiotherapy. The origin of the receptors is a man of 80 years or more with esophageal cancer. Both conserved end residues are part of each CDR3. The D gene is left open where the match is weak.

D gene: TRBD1; J gene: TRBJ2-3; V gene: TRBV5-1; CDR3 length: 17; CDR3 protein: CASSSGQGFFSTDTQYF; CDR3 DNA: TGCGCCAGCAGCTCGGGACAGGGGTTCTTCAGCACAGATACGCAGTATTTT
D gene: TRBD2; J gene: TRBJ2-5; V gene: TRBV6-5; CDR3 length: 14; CDR3 protein: CASSFGGAGETQYF; CDR3 DNA: TGTGCCAGCAGTTTCGGGGGGGCCGGGGAGACCCAGTACTTC
D gene: TRBD1; J gene: TRBJ1-4; V gene: TRBV10-3; CDR3 length: 14; CDR3 protein: CAISQDRDNEKLFF; CDR3 DNA: TGTGCCATCAGTCAAGACAGGGATAATGAAAAACTGTTTTTT
D gene: -; J gene: TRBJ2-6; V gene: TRBV5-6; CDR3 length: 14; CDR3 protein: CASSGLSGANVLTF; CDR3 DNA: TGTGCCAGCAGCGGGCTTTCTGGGGCCAACGTCCTGACTTTC
D gene: -; J gene: TRBJ2-3; V gene: TRBV4-3; CDR3 length: 16; CDR3 protein: CASSQDAAGSTDTQYF; CDR3 DNA: TGCGCCAGCAGCCAAGATGCAGCGGGTAGCACAGATACGCAGTATTTT
D gene: -; J gene: TRBJ1-2; V gene: TRBV4-1; CDR3 length: 14; CDR3 protein: CASSQAGSSYGYTF; CDR3 DNA: TGCGCCAGCAGCCAAGCGGGCAGCAGTTATGGCTACACCTTC
D gene: TRBD1; J gene: TRBJ2-2; V gene: TRBV6-6; CDR3 length: 14; CDR3 protein: CASSDRGGAGELFF; CDR3 DNA: TGTGCCAGCAGTGACAGGGGTGGGGCCGGGGAGCTGTTTTTT
D gene: -; J gene: TRBJ1-5; V gene: TRBV5-1; CDR3 length: 15; CDR3 protein: CASSPQGLSNQPQHF; CDR3 DNA: TGCGCCAGCAGCCCCCAGGGTCTTAGCAATCAGCCCCAGCATTTT
D gene: -; J gene: TRBJ1-1; V gene: TRBV5-1; CDR3 length: 17; CDR3 protein: CASSLRPPGGVNTEAFF; CDR3 DNA: TGCGCCAGCAGCTTAAGACCCCCGGGGGGGGTGAACACTGAAGCTTTCTTT
D gene: -; J gene: TRBJ1-1; V gene: TRBV7-8; CDR3 length: 14; CDR3 protein: CASSSKRTAGVVGF; CDR3 DNA: TGTGCCAGCAGCTCCAAACGGACAGCTGGGGTTGTTGGGTTT
D gene: TRBD1; J gene: TRBJ1-5; V gene: TRBV19; CDR3 length: 16; CDR3 protein: CASSLNRDSSNQPQHF; CDR3 DNA: TGTGCCAGTAGTCTGAACCGGGACAGTAGCAATCAGCCCCAGCATTTT
D gene: -; J gene: TRBJ2-1; V gene: TRBV2; CDR3 length: 14; CDR3 protein: CASSVGLSYNEQFF; CDR3 DNA: TGTGCCAGCAGTGTGGGTTTATCCTACAATGAGCAGTTCTTC